Listed here are 18 T cell receptor beta chains from one sample, sequenced in a study of T cell repertoires in cytomegalovirus infection. TCRdb reprocessed the reads with MiXCR, giving one entry per CDR3 protein. The sample comprises around 750,000 distinct CDR3 sequences, 30% to 35% of which are singletons, and under 15% rests with the top ten. These receptors' antigens are unknown. The starting material was cultured CD8+ T cells from PBMCs, obtained from culture after CMV antigen stimulation. Every receptor here comes from a human donor in good health (CMV status not recorded). Some clones in this sample may be carry-over from other donors' samples.

The V and J genes are TRBV5-5 and TRBJ2-1; 7 nucleotides agree with TRBD1. Germline V gives CDR1 SGHKS, CDR2 YYEKEE (reference sequence). This CDR3 is 14 amino acids long. The J segment lost 9 bases and the V segment lost 1 base, leaving 7 bases of the junction unmatched. Written as DNA, the CDR3 is TGTGCCAGCAGCTTGAACAGGGGAAGTATTGAGCAGTTCTTC. Its protein product is CASSLNRGSIEQFF.

This clonotype came up a few times. This chain uses TRBV10-3 with TRBJ2-3, with D perhaps TRBD2 (6 bases). CDR1 and CDR2 (germline): ENHRY, SYGVKD. The CDR3 loop spans 12 amino acids. V dropped 10 bases and J dropped 2 bases, with 10 bases sitting between them. The CDR3 loop reads CATRTTTDTQYF. The CDR3 nucleotides are TGTGCCACCAGGACTACCACAGATACGCAGTATTTT.

This clonotype was found a few times. This sequence joins TRBV12-5 and TRBJ1-2, with D uncertain. The germline gives CDR1 LGHNT, CDR2 FRNRAP. The ends were cut back, 1 base at V and 5 bases at J, with 8 bases in the middle. The length of the CDR3 is 13 residues. The CDR3 region is CASGLGHPYGYTF. CDR3 coding DNA: TGTGCTAGTGGTTTGGGCCATCCTTATGGCTACACCTTC.

The chain recombines TRBV20-1 with TRBJ2-7; D may be TRBD1 (6 bases). The germline gives CDR1 DFQATT, CDR2 SNEGSKA (reference sequence). V was pared by 4 bases and J by 3 bases, with 16 bases between. This CDR3 has 14 amino acids. CDR3 DNA: TGCAGTGCTACCCCCGAGACAGGTGGCTACGAGCAGTACGTC. Translation: CSATPETGGYEQYV.

V is TRBV6-2 or TRBV6-3 and J is TRBJ2-1, with 10 bases aligning to TRBD1. Germline V gene data show CDR1 as MNHEY and CDR2 as SVGEGT. The CDR3 extends over 12 amino acids. V was clipped by 6 bases and J by 12 bases; unmatched bases: 5. The CDR3, as DNA: TGTGCCAGCAGACGGACAGGGGGGAGGCAGTTCTTC. Its translation is CASRRTGGRQFF.

This clonotype was seen a few times. The chain employs TRBV27 and TRBJ1-1; 8 bases are a match to TRBD1. Trimming cost V 1 base and J 3 bases; bases outside gene matches: 7. The germline CDR1 and CDR2 sequences are MNHEY and SMNVEV (reference sequence). The CDR3 is 16 residues long. CDR3 sequence reads: CASSLLTGGRDTEAFF. The CDR3 nucleotides read TGTGCCAGCAGTTTATTAACAGGGGGGAGGGACACTGAAGCTTTCTTT.

The rearrangement uses TRBV29-1 and TRBJ1-2; no firm D call. CDR1 SQVTM and CDR2 ANQGSEA come from the germline V gene. CDR3 size: 12 residues. V lost 4 bases, J lost 7 bases, and 13 bases lay in between. CDR3 residues: CSVVPEGGGYTF. CDR3 DNA sequence: TGCAGCGTTGTCCCGGAGGGAGGTGGCTACACCTTC.

This clonotype has just a few counts. The chain couples TRBV7-3 to TRBJ2-3, with a possible D match to TRBD2 (5 bases). Trimming removed 5 bases from V and 0 bases from J, with 12 bases in between. CDR1 and CDR2 (germline): SGHTA, FQGTGA. The CDR3 extends over 15 amino acids. The CDR3 bases are TGTGCCAGCAGCCGAGCGGTATCTAGCACAGATACGCAGTATTTT. As protein: CASSRAVSSTDTQYF.

This clonotype was observed at least ten times. The V and J genes are TRBV7-2 and TRBJ2-7; D gene uncertain. The length of the CDR3 is 13 residues. Germline CDR1 and CDR2: SGHTA and FQGNSA. Trimming pared 4 bases from V and 4 bases from J, leaving 11 bases between. CDR3 residues: CASSSPPKYEQYF. The DNA for the CDR3 is TGTGCCAGCAGCTCGCCCCCTAAATACGAGCAGTACTTC. The full variable domain, in which reference TRBV7-2 and TRBJ2-7 provide the parts outside the CDR3, is GAGVSQSPSNKVTEKGKDVELRCDPISGHTALYWYRQSLGQGLEFLIYFQGNSAPDKSGLPSDRFSAERTGGSVSTLTIQRTQQEDSAVYLCASSSPPKYEQYFGPGTRLTVT.

CDR3 nucleotides: TGCGCCAGCAGTGAGTCGGGACTAGCGGGGGGCCCTAGACAGCATGAGCAGTTCTTC. Its protein product is CASSESGLAGGPRQHEQFF. J is TRBJ2-1 and V is TRBV10-1, with 15 positions matching TRBD2. The trim removed 0 bases at V and 8 bases at J, leaving 11 bases unmatched. This CDR3 comprises 19 residues. Germline lookup yields CDR1 WNHNN and CDR2 SYGVQD (reference sequence).

The rearrangement joins TRBV19 to TRBJ2-1, with a possible D match to TRBD1 (6 bases). CDR1 LNHDA and CDR2 SQIVND come from the germline V gene (reference sequence). Trimming shortened V by 9 bases and J by 3 bases, and 12 bases separated the two germline ends. The CDR3 covers 13 residues. The CDR3 DNA sequence: TGTGCCAGCCGGGACATCTACTACAATGAGCAGTTCTTC. This sequence encodes CASRDIYYNEQFF.

V gene TRBV12-3 or TRBV12-4 combines with J gene TRBJ2-1, with 10 bases that match TRBD2. The CDR3 is made up of 16 amino acids. J was trimmed by 8 bases and V by 4 bases; bases with no gene match: 11. Here the CDR3 DNA reads TGTGCCAGCAGTTCTGTTCCTAGCGGGGGATGGGATGAGCAGTTCTTC. Amino acid sequence: CASSSVPSGGWDEQFF.

This clonotype was recorded only once. Here the CDR3 DNA reads TGTGCCAGCAGTGAACGATGGAGTGTGATGGTGAACACTGAAGCTTTCTTT. It translates to CASSERWSVMVNTEAFF. The gene calls are TRBV6-1 and TRBJ1-1; no clear D. The V gene's germline CDR1 is MNHNS and CDR2 SASEGT. V was shortened by 2 bases and J by 0 bases, with 16 bases between the two germline ends. The CDR3 sequence is 17 residues long.

J is TRBJ2-6 and V is TRBV27; D is unresolved. Germline CDR1 reads MNHEY; CDR2 reads SMNVEV (reference sequence). The CDR3 runs to 15 residues. Trimming left V 5 bases short and J 0 bases short, with 8 bases between. As DNA, the CDR3 is TGTGCCAGCAGTGGTCAGAACTCTGGGGCCAACGTCCTGACTTTC. Translation: CASSGQNSGANVLTF.

The V gene is TRBV7-9, the J gene TRBJ2-1; 7 bases agree with TRBD1. The CDR3 covers 17 residues. The germline V gene encodes CDR1 SEHNR and CDR2 FQNEAQ (reference sequence). Unmatched junction bases numbered 8, after V lost 2 bases and J lost 1 base. Written as DNA, the CDR3 is TGTGCCAGCAGCTTACAAACAGGGGAATATTCCTACAATGAGCAGTTCTTC. Encoded protein: CASSLQTGEYSYNEQFF.

The rearrangement links TRBV5-6 to TRBJ2-1; TRBD2 is a possible D gene (5 bases). With 0 bases removed from V and 7 bases from J, the gap between germline ends came to 11 bases. The length of the CDR3 is 14 residues. Looked up from germline, CDR1 is SGHDT and CDR2 is YYEEEE. The DNA of the CDR3 is TGTGCCAGCAGCTTGGCCGAGAGGAGGAATGAGCAGTTCTTC. Protein product: CASSLAERRNEQFF.

The J gene is TRBJ1-1, the V gene TRBV3-1; D call uncertain. V was trimmed by 0 bases and J by 1 base, leaving 9 bases between them. This CDR3 comprises 15 residues. Looked up from germline, CDR1 is LGHDT and CDR2 is YNNKEL (reference sequence). In DNA form, the CDR3 reads TGTGCCAGCAGCCAAGATAGGTTTGAGAACACTGAAGCTTTCTTT. Translation gives CASSQDRFENTEAFF.

This clonotype was seen repeatedly, ten times or more. The genes are TRBV7-2 and TRBJ2-2, with D unresolved. The CDR3 consists of 12 residues. The V end lost 1 base, the J end lost 8 bases, and 5 bases lay between the germline ends. Germline V gene lookup returns CDR1 SGHTA and CDR2 FQGNSA. CDR3 sequence reads: CASSLVLGELFF. CDR3 nucleotides: TGTGCCAGCAGCTTAGTCCTAGGGGAGCTGTTTTTT. The full variable domain, rest sourced from reference TRBV7-2 and TRBJ2-2, is GAGVSQSPSNKVTEKGKDVELRCDPISGHTALYWYRQSLGQGLEFLIYFQGNSAPDKSGLPSDRFSAERTGGSVSTLTIQRTQQEDSAVYLCASSLVLGELFFGEGSRLTVL.